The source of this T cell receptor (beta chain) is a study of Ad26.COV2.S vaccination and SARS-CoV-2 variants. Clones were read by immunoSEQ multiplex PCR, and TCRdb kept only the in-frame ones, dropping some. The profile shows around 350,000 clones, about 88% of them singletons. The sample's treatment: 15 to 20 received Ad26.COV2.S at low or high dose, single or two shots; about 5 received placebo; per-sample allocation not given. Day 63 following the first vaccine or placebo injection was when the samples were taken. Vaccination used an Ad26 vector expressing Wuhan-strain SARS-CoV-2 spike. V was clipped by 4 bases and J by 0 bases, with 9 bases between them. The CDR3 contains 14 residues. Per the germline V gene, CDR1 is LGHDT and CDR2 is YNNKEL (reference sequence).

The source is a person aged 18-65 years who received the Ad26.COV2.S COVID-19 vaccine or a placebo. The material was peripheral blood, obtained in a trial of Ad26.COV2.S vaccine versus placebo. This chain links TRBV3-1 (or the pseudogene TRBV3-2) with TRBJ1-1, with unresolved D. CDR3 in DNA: TGTGCCAGCAGCCCTCATGCCCTGAACACTGAAGCTTTCTTT. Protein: CASSPHALNTEAFF.